This entry is about one TCR beta chain. Its antigen is currently unknown. Only patients with CD8+CD57+ cell expansion on flow cytometry were chosen for sequencing. All participating patients were living with severe acquired aplastic anemia. TCR beta VDJ combinations and CDR3 sequences were profiled from genomic DNA. One entry per CDR3 protein results from TCRdb running MiXCR on the reads. The sample carries under 200,000 distinct CDR3 sequences, 48% recorded once. V was pared by 2 bases and J by 0 bases, with 7 bases between. The CDR3 runs 14 residues. Per the germline V gene, CDR1 is SGHTA and CDR2 is FQGNSA. The record originates from a study of CD8+CD57+ T cells in acquired aplastic anemia. Study overall: Each DNA sample taken from sorted CD4+ and CD8+ cells came to around 2.9 ug on average.

General study points: Between patients and controls, 25 to 35 CD8+ CDR3 sequences were found in common.

V usage is TRBV7-2 and J usage is TRBJ2-5; D is possibly TRBD1 (6 bases). The specimen sequenced was sorted CD4+, CD8+, or CD8+CD57+ T cells (not recorded which) from PBMCs. The sequence was obtained from a human donor with aplastic anemia. The CDR3 is CASSLQGYQETQYF. The CDR3 bases are TGTGCCAGCAGCTTACAGGGGTACCAAGAGACCCAGTACTTC.